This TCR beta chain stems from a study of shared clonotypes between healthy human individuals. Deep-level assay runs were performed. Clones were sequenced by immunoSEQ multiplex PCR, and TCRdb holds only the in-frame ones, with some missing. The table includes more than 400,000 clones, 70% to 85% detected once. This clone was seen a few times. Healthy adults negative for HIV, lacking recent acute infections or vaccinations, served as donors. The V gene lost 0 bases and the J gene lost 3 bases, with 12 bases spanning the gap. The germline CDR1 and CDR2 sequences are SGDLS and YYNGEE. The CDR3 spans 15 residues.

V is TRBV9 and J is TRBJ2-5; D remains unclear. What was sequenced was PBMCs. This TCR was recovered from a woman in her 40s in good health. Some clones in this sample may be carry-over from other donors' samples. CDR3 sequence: CASSVGLAPEETQYF. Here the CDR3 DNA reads TGTGCCAGCAGCGTAGGATTAGCACCGGAAGAGACCCAGTACTTC. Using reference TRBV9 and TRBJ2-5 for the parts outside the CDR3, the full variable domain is DSGVTQTPKHLITATGQRVTLRCSPRSGDLSVYWYQQSLDQGLQFLIQYYNGEERAKGNILERFSAQQFPDLHSELNLSSLELGDSALYFCASSVGLAPEETQYFGPGTRLLVL.